A selection of T cell receptor beta chains follows, all from one sample in a study of blood T cell repertoires in COVID-19. Profiled with immunoSEQ multiplex PCR; TCRdb holds only in-frame clones, not every one. Here the sample spans under 50,000 clones, approximately 85% being singletons. Sequencing input: peripheral blood. The origin of the receptors is a human donor in a cohort sampled during active COVID-19. Each CDR3 is given with its conserved first and last residue. D genes are given only for firm matches. The size entry is marked missing in some rows and otherwise reads once, few, many or a size class.

V gene,J gene,clone size,D gene,CDR3 DNA,CDR3 protein
TRBV7-9,TRBJ2-1,.,TRBD2,TGTGCCAGCAGCTTAGCGTTAGCGGGAGCTTCCTACAATGAGCAGTTCTTC,CASSLALAGASYNEQFF
TRBV6-2/TRBV6-3,TRBJ1-1,.,.,TGTGCCAGCAGCGAAATCTACGGGGGCACTGAAGCTTTCTTT,CASSEIYGGTEAFF
TRBV7-2,TRBJ1-5,.,TRBD1,TGTGCCAGCAGCTTACAGGGGGCGAGCAATCAGCCCCAGCATTTT,CASSLQGASNQPQHF
TRBV19,TRBJ1-1,.,.,TGTGCCAGTAGGGGGGCAGGGGCCAATCTGAACACTGAAGCTTTCTTT,CASRGAGANLNTEAFF
TRBV11-2,TRBJ1-6,.,TRBD1,TGTGCCAGCAGCTTCCACAGGGGAAATTCACCCCTCCACTTT,CASSFHRGNSPLHF
TRBV7-2,TRBJ2-5,.,TRBD1,TGTGCCAGCAGCACACGACAGGGCGGGGAGACCCAGTACTTC,CASSTRQGGETQYF
TRBV30,TRBJ1-1,.,TRBD1,TGTGCCTGGATCCGGGACAGTCTAAACACTGAAGCTTTCTTT,CAWIRDSLNTEAFF
TRBV6-4,TRBJ1-1,.,.,TGTGCCAGCAGGGGGGAAGGGGGATACACTGAAGCTTTCTTT,CASRGEGGYTEAFF
TRBV6-5,TRBJ2-7,once,TRBD2,TGTGCCAGCAGTCGGACTAGCGGGGGGGCTTACGAGCAGTACTTC,CASSRTSGGAYEQYF
TRBV5-4,TRBJ1-6,.,.,TGTGCCAGCAGCACAAACGCTGGACAAGGGGGATTGTCCCTCCACTTT,CASSTNAGQGGLSLHF